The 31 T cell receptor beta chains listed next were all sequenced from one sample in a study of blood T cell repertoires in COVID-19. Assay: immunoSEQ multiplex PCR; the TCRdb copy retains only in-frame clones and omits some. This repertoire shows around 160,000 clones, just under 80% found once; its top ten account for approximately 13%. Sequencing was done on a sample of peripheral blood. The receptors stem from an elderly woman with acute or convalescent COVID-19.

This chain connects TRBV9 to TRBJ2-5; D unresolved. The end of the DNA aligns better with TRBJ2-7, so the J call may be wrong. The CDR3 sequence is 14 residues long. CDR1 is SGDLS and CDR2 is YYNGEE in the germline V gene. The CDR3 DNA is TGTGCCAGCAGCGACTCCCCCATACCCTCCGAGCAGTACTTC. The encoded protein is CASSDSPIPSEQYF.

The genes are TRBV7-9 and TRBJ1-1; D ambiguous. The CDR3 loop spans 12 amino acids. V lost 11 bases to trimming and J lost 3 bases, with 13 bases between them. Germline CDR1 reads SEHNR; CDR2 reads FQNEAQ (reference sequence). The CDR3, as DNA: TGTGCCTCCTTGGCCGGGGACACTGAAGCTTTCTTT. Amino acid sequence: CASLAGDTEAFF.

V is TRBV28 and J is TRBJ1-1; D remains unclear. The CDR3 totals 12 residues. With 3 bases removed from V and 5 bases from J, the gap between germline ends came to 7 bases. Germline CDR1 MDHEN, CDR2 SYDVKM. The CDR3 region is CASSLRLTEAFF. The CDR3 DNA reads TGTGCCAGCAGTTTGCGGTTAACTGAAGCTTTCTTT.

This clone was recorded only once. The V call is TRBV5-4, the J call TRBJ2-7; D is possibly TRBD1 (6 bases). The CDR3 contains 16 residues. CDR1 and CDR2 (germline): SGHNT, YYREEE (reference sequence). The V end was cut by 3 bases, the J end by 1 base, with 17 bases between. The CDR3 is CASSSPGTPNSYEQYF. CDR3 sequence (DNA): TGTGCCAGCAGCTCTCCGGGGACACCCAATTCCTACGAGCAGTACTTC.

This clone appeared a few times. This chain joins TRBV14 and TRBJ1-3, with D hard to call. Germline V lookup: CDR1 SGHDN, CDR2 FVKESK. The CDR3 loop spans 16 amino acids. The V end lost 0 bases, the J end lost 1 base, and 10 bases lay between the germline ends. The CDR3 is CASSQENPRSGNTIYF. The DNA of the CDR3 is TGTGCCAGCAGCCAAGAGAACCCGCGGTCTGGAAACACCATATATTTT.

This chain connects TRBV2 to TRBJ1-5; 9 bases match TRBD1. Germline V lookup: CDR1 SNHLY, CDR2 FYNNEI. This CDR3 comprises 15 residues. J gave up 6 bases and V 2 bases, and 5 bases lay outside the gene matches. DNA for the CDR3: TGTGCCAGCAGTGAAACGACAGGGGGGCGTCAGCCCCAGCATTTT. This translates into CASSETTGGRQPQHF.

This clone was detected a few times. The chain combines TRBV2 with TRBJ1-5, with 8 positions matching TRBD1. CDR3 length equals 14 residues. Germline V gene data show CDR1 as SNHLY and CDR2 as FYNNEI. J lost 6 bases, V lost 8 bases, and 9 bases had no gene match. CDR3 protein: CASGGTGVVQPQHF. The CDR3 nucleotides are TGTGCCAGCGGCGGGACAGGCGTAGTTCAGCCCCAGCATTTT.

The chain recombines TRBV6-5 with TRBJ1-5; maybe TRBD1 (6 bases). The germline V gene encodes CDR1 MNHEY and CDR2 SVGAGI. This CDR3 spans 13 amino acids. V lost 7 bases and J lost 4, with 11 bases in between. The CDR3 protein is CASMRDINQPQHF. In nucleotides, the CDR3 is TGTGCCAGCATGAGGGACATTAATCAGCCCCAGCATTTT.

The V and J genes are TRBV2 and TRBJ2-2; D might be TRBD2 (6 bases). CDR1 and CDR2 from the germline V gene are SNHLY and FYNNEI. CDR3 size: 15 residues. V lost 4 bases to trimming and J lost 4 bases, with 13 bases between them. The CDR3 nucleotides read TGTGCCAGCAGTGCCCTCCGGGGGTCCACCGGGGAGCTGTTTTTT. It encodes CASSALRGSTGELFF.

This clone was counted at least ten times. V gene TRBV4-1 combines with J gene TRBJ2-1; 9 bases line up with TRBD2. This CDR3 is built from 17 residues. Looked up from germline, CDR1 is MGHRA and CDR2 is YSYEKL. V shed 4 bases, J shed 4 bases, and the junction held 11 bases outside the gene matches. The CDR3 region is CASSPLVRGGTYNEQFF. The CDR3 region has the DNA TGCGCCAGCAGCCCTCTTGTGCGGGGGGGTACATACAATGAGCAGTTCTTC.

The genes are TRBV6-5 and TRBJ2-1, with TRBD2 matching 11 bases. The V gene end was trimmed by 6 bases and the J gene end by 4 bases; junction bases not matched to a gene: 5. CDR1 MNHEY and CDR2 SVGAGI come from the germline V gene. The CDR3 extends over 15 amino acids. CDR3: CASSKLAGAYNEQFF. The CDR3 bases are TGTGCCAGCAGCAAACTAGCGGGGGCGTACAATGAGCAGTTCTTC.

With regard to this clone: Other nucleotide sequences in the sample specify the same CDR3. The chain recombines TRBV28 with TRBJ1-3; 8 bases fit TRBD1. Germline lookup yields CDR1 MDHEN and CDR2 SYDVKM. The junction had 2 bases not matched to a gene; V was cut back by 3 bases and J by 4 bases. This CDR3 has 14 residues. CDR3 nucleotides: TGTGCCAGCAGTTTGGACAGGGTAGGAAACACCATATATTTT. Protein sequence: CASSLDRVGNTIYF.

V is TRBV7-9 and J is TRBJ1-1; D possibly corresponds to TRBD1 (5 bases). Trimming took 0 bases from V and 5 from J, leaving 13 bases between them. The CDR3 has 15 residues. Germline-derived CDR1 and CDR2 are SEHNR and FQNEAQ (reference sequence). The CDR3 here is CASSLAMKEGTEAFF. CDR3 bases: TGTGCCAGCAGCTTAGCGATGAAGGAGGGGACTGAAGCTTTCTTT.

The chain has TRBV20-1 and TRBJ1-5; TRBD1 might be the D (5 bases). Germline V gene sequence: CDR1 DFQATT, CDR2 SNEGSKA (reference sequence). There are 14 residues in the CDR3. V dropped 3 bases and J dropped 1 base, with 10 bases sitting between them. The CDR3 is CSASQSGSNQPQHF. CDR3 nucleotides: TGCAGTGCTAGTCAATCAGGGAGCAATCAGCCCCAGCATTTT.

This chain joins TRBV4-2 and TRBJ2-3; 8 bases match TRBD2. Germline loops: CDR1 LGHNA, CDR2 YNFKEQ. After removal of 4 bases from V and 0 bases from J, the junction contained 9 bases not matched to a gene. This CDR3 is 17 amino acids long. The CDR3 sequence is CASSLAFGGGSTDTQYF. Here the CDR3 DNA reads TGTGCCAGCAGCCTGGCCTTTGGCGGGGGGAGCACAGATACGCAGTATTTT.

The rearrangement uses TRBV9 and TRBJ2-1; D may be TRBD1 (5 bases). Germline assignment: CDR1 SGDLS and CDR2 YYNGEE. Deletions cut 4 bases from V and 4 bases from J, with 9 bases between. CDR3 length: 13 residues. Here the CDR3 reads CASSTTVYNEQFF. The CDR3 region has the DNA TGTGCCAGCAGCACGACAGTTTACAATGAGCAGTTCTTC. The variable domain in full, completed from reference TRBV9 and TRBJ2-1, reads DSGVTQTPKHLITATGQRVTLRCSPRSGDLSVYWYQQSLDQGLQFLIQYYNGEERAKGNILERFSAQQFPDLHSELNLSSLELGDSALYFCASSTTVYNEQFFGPGTRLTVL.

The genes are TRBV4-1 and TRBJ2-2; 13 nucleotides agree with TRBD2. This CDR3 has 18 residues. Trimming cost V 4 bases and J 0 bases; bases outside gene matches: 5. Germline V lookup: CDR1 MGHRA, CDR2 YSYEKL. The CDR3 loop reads CASSRLGLAGPNTGELFF. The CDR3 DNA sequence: TGCGCCAGCAGCCGTCTGGGACTAGCGGGACCGAACACCGGGGAGCTGTTTTTT.

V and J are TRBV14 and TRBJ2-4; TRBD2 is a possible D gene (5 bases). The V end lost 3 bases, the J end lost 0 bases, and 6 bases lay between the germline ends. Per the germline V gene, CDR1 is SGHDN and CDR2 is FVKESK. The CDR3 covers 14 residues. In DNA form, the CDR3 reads TGTGCCAGCAGCCAGGGAGTAGCCAAAAACATTCAGTACTTC. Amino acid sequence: CASSQGVAKNIQYF. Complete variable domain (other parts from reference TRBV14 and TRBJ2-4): EAGVTQFPSHSVIEKGQTVTLRCDPISGHDNLYWYRRVMGKEIKFLLHFVKESKQDESGMPNNRFLAERTGGTYSTLKVQPAELEDSGVYFCASSQGVAKNIQYFGAGTRLSVL.

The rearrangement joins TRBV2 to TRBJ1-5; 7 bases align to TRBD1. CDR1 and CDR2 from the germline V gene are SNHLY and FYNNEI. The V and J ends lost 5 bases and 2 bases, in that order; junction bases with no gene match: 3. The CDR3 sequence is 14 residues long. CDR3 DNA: TGTGCCAGCAGTTTCGGGACAGGCAATCAGCCCCAGCATTTT. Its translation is CASSFGTGNQPQHF.

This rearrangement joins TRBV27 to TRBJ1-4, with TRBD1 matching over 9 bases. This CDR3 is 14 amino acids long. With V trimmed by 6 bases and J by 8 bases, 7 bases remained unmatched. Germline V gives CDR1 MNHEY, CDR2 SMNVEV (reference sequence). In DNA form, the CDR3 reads TGTGCCAGCAGGCTACAGGGGGCGCGCGAAAAACTGTTTTTT. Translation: CASRLQGAREKLFF.

The CDR3 loop is CASSLSRVPNQPQHF. CDR3 in DNA: TGTGCCAGCAGCTTATCCAGGGTTCCGAATCAGCCCCAGCATTTT. This chain connects TRBV7-8 to TRBJ1-5; possible D gene TRBD1, 5 bases. The CDR3 runs to 15 residues. V shed 2 bases and J shed 4 bases, with 12 bases lying between them. Germline V gene data show CDR1 as SGHVS and CDR2 as FQNEAQ.

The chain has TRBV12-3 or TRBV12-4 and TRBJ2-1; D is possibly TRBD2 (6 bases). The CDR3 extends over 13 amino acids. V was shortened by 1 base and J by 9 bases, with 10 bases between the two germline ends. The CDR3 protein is CASSLGLDTEQFF. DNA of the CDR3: TGTGCCAGCAGTTTAGGACTAGATACTGAGCAGTTCTTC.

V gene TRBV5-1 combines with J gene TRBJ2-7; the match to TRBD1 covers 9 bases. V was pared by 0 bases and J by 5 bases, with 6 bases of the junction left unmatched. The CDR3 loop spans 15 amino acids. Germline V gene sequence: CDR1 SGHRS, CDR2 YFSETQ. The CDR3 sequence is CASSLAGTGTDEQYF. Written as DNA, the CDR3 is TGCGCCAGCAGCTTGGCGGGGACAGGGACTGACGAGCAGTACTTC. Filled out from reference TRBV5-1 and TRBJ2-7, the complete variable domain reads KAGVTQTPRYLIKTRGQQVTLSCSPISGHRSVSWYQQTPGQGLQFLFEYFSETQRNKGNFPGRFSGRQFSNSRSEMNVSTLELGDSALYLCASSLAGTGTDEQYFGPGTRLTVT.

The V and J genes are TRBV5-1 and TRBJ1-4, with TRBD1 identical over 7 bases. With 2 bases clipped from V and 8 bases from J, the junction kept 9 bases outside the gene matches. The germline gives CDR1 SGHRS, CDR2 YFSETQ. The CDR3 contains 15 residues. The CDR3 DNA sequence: TGCGCCAGCAGCTTTGAGGGGGCGGGGAGAGAAAAACTGTTTTTT. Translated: CASSFEGAGREKLFF.

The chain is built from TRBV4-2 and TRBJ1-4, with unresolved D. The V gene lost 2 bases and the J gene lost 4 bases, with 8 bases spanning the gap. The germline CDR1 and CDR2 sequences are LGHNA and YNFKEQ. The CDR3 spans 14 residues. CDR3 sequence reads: CASSQRGGNEKLFF. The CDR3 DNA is TGTGCCAGCAGCCAACGGGGAGGTAATGAAAAACTGTTTTTT.

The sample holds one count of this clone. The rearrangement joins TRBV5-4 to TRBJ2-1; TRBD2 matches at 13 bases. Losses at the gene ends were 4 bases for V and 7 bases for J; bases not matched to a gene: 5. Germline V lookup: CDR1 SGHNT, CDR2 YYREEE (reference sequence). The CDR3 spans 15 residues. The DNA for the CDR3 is TGTGCCAGCAGCCAGACTAGCGGGGGGTTAAATGAGCAGTTCTTC. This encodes CASSQTSGGLNEQFF.

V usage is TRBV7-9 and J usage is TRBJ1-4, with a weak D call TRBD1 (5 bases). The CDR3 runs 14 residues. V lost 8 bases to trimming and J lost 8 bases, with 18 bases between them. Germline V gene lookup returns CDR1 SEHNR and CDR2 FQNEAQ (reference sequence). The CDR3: CASGSQGISEKLFF. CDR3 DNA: TGTGCCAGCGGGTCCCAGGGTATCTCGGAAAAACTGTTTTTT.

CDR3 sequence (DNA): TGTGCCACCAGCAGAGAAAACAGGGGGCAGAGGTATGGCAATCAGCCCCAGCATTTT. Translating gives CATSRENRGQRYGNQPQHF. This chain joins TRBV15 and TRBJ1-5, with 9 bases that match TRBD1. The CDR3 is made up of 19 amino acids. V lost 0 bases and J lost 2; bases outside the gene matches: 11. Germline V gene lookup returns CDR1 LNHNV and CDR2 YYDKDF (reference sequence).

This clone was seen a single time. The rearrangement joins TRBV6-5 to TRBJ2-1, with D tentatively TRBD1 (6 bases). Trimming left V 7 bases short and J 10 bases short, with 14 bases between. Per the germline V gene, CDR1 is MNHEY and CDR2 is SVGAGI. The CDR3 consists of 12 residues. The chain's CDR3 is CASTTQGREQFF. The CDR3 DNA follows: TGTGCCAGCACCACACAGGGAAGAGAGCAGTTCTTC.

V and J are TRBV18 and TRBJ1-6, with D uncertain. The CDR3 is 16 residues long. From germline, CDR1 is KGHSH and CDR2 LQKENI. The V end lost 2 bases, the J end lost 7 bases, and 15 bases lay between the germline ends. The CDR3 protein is CASSPAGLQGNSPLHF. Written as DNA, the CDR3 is TGTGCCAGCTCACCAGCGGGCCTCCAAGGGAATTCACCCCTCCACTTT.

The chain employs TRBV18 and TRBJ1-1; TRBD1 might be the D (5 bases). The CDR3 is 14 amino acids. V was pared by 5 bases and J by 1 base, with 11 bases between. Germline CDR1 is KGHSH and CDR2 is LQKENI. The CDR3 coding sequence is TGTGCCAGCTCATCTAATACAGGGAACACTGAAGCTTTCTTT. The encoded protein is CASSSNTGNTEAFF. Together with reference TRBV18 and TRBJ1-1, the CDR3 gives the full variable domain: NAGVMQNPRHLVRRRGQEARLRCSPMKGHSHVYWYRQLPEEGLKFMVYLQKENIIDESGMPKERFSAEFPKEGPSILRIQQVVRGDSAAYFCASSSNTGNTEAFFGQGTRLTVV.